Each of the 11 T cell receptor beta chains below was sequenced from the same sample in a study of blood T cell repertoires in COVID-19. Measured with immunoSEQ multiplex PCR; TCRdb has only the in-frame clones, and not every one. The sample records around 58,000 clones, approximately 88% being singletons. The sequencing sample was made of peripheral blood. These TCRs come from a woman aged 55-75 years with COVID-19, enrolled during active disease.

This clone was counted once. The CDR3 region has the DNA TGTGCCAGCAGCTTAAGTAAGCACGAGCAGTACTTC. This gives the protein CASSLSKHEQYF. J is TRBJ2-7 and V is TRBV7-9; D remains ambiguous. This CDR3 comprises 12 residues. Trimming stripped 2 bases from V and 5 bases from J, with 7 bases between. Per germline, CDR1 SEHNR and CDR2 FQNEAQ (reference sequence).

The rearrangement links TRBV5-8 to TRBJ1-1, with TRBD1 matching 8 bases. Germline V gene data show CDR1 as SGHTS and CDR2 as YDEGEE. The CDR3 consists of 16 residues. Trimming at V came to 7 bases and at J to 0 bases, leaving 11 bases not matched to a gene. CDR3 nucleotide sequence: TGTGCCAGCCAGGGGGCCGCAATCCCCTTGAACACTGAAGCTTTCTTT. Amino acids: CASQGAAIPLNTEAFF.

The rearrangement joins TRBV5-4 to TRBJ1-1; 8 bases map to TRBD1. The CDR3 loop spans 15 amino acids. CDR1 and CDR2 (germline): SGHNT, YYREEE (reference sequence). Trimming took 3 bases from V and 5 from J; bases not matched to a gene: 9. The CDR3 sequence is CASSWGFTGGTEAFF. In DNA form, the CDR3 reads TGTGCCAGCAGCTGGGGATTTACAGGGGGAACTGAAGCTTTCTTT.

The gene calls are TRBV5-4 and TRBJ1-1; no clear D gene. V shed 1 base and J shed 6 bases, with 7 bases lying between them. Germline CDR1 SGHNT, CDR2 YYREEE (reference sequence). The CDR3 covers 12 residues. The CDR3 region is CASSLRGPEAFF. The DNA for the CDR3 is TGTGCCAGCAGCTTGCGTGGGCCTGAAGCTTTCTTT.

The rearrangement links TRBV5-1 to TRBJ1-1; the match to TRBD1 covers 9 bases. J gave up 4 bases and V 3 bases, and 25 bases lay outside the gene matches. Germline lookup yields CDR1 SGHRS and CDR2 YFSETQ. The CDR3 runs 21 residues. CDR3 in DNA: TGCGCCAGCAGCTATTCGTCCCGGGACAGGGAAGGGGAAAGGGTTGGCACTGAAGCTTTCTTT. This encodes CASSYSSRDREGERVGTEAFF.

The rearrangement uses TRBV7-9 and TRBJ1-1; weak D call: TRBD1 (5 bases). The CDR3 runs to 15 residues. Germline V gene lookup returns CDR1 SEHNR and CDR2 FQNEAQ (reference sequence). V was pared by 1 base and J by 1 base, with 10 bases between. The CDR3 nucleotides read TGTGCCAGCAGCTTAGAGTGGGGCAGGAACACTGAAGCTTTCTTT. Amino acids: CASSLEWGRNTEAFF.

The chain uses TRBV7-9 and TRBJ1-1; D gene uncertain. Germline loops: CDR1 SEHNR, CDR2 FQNEAQ (reference sequence). The CDR3 covers 16 residues. V dropped 5 bases and J dropped 6 bases, with 22 bases sitting between them. The CDR3 reads CASSPQHPAGFPEAFF. CDR3 coding DNA: TGTGCCAGCAGCCCTCAACACCCGGCGGGATTTCCTGAAGCTTTCTTT.

The rearrangement joins TRBV5-4 to TRBJ1-1, with unresolved D. The germline gives CDR1 SGHNT, CDR2 YYREEE (reference sequence). V was shortened by 4 bases and J by 4 bases, with 17 bases between the two germline ends. This CDR3 contains 15 residues. The CDR3 spells CASSPQTYRGTEAFF. CDR3 DNA: TGTGCCAGCAGCCCACAGACCTACCGGGGCACTGAAGCTTTCTTT. Looking up the rest from reference TRBV5-4 and TRBJ1-1 gives the full variable domain: ETGVTQSPTHLIKTRGQQVTLRCSSQSGHNTVSWYQQALGQGPQFIFQYYREEENGRGNFPPRFSGLQFPNYSSELNVNALELDDSALYLCASSPQTYRGTEAFFGQGTRLTVV.

V and J are TRBV12-5 and TRBJ1-2; D not certain. Trimming took 6 bases from V and 6 from J, leaving 14 bases between them. This CDR3 contains 13 residues. The germline CDR1 and CDR2 sequences are LGHNT and FRNRAP. The CDR3 DNA is TGTGCTAGTGGACGTAGCCCCTTAGATGGCTACACCTTC. Protein product: CASGRSPLDGYTF.

V usage is TRBV11-3 and J usage is TRBJ2-5; a possible D gene is TRBD1 (6 bases). The CDR3 contains 14 residues. The germline V gene encodes CDR1 SGHNT and CDR2 YENEEA. With 1 base removed from V and 4 bases from J, the gap between germline ends came to 10 bases. CDR3 bases: TGTGCCAGCAGCTTAGGCAGGGGCGGAGAGACCCAGTACTTC. It yields the protein CASSLGRGGETQYF.

The chain has TRBV29-1 and TRBJ2-3, with D unclear. Germline CDR1 and CDR2: SQVTM and ANQGSEA. The CDR3 consists of 13 residues. The V end lost 7 bases, the J end lost 0 bases, and 11 bases lay between the germline ends. DNA of the CDR3: TGCAGCGCTACCTGCCAGAGCACAGATACGCAGTATTTT. Protein: CSATCQSTDTQYF.